This T cell receptor beta chain is from a study of a mutant IDH1 vaccine in newly diagnosed glioma (dated by TCRdb to about 2021). Broadly, across the study: Vaccination began 4-6 weeks after radiotherapy alone, or alongside temozolomide cycles in the chemotherapy-containing groups. Longitudinal TCRB deep sequencing was done for 25 treated patients, wherever samples were available for exploratory analyses. Before enrollment, patients had received standard therapy of radiotherapy alone, temozolomide alone, or radiochemotherapy with temozolomide; most received the combination. Of the approximately 35 treated patients, around 60% were male and about 40% were female, and a mean age of roughly 40 years was recorded. Peripheral blood samples were drawn at six visits, namely V03 (baseline), V05, V07, V10, V12 and V13. The week-35 safety follow-up was designated visit V12, and the week-47 end of study was designated visit V13. On the study overall, not on this receptor specifically: According to the authors, sample limitations meant that analyses of patient blood samples could not be reproduced. PBMC samples for TCRB deep sequencing were selected based on availability. Changes in the top peripheral T cell clonotypes picked up by TCRB sequencing did not appear to be linked to pseudoprogression. Immune responses induced by the vaccine were seen in approximately 93% of patients across multiple MHC alleles.

Note on this clone: Its antigen remains undetermined. Nothing much larger sits one base from this clone, and base qualities are not available.

The time point label for this specimen denotes: week 35, safety follow-up. A 20-mer mutant IDH1 peptide at 300 micrograms in Montanide made up each vaccine dose, which was injected subcutaneously together with topical imiquimod. Patients were given eight vaccinations, in weeks 1, 3, 5, 7, 11, 15, 19 and 23, which matched visits V03 through V10. All donors had newly diagnosed IDH1-mutant astrocytomas of WHO grade 3 or 4 that showed loss of nuclear ATRX. The samples were drawn from NOA16, a multicentre, single-arm, open-label phase I trial in Germany that tested a mutant IDH1 peptide vaccine in humans for the first time. Genomic DNA for TCRB sequencing was extracted from EDTA blood using the DNeasy Blood and Tissue Kit. Libraries were made using the immunoSEQ multiplex PCR assay. Following the manufacturer's protocol, the hsTCRB Kit was used to amplify rearranged TCR beta chain sequences. An Illumina MiSeq was used to sequence the TCRB libraries. On the study's bioinformatics: Demultiplexing, trimming and gene mapping were performed with the kit vendor's proprietary platform. The table comes from immuneACCESS by way of TCRdb, which keeps in-frame sequences with V and J called. Part of the clones is missing from these tables; in studies checked, under half for an unresolved V gene and the rest for unknown reasons. The V and J calls and the clone size are those of that table, but D and trimming were determined from the DNA. The table for this sample lists tens of thousands of clones; under 85% of them were counted only once. The ten largest account for around 4.5% of the sample.

This receptor was identified in a man in his forties or fifties with glioma. The sequencing here drew on PBMCs, taken from a glioma patient whose treatment included an IDH1 peptide vaccine.

CDR3 region: CASSSTGQGDEKLFF. The DNA is TGCGCCAGCAGCTCTACGGGACAGGGCGATGAAAAACTGTTTTTT. The sequence is built from TRBV4-1 and TRBJ1-4; 9 bases in the middle match TRBD1. Trimming leaves V shorter by 5 bases and J shorter by 6 bases, with the junction holding 7 bases beyond the gene matches. CDR1 MGHRA and CDR2 YSYEKL are derived from the germline V gene. From the cysteine up to the phenylalanine, the CDR3 has a length of 15 residues. Here the CDR3 DNA is all that survives: 45 bases in frame from base 1.